Listed below are T cell receptor beta chains from one sample, sequenced in a study of blood T cell repertoires in COVID-19. Here immunoSEQ multiplex PCR was the method, and the copy in TCRdb shows in-frame clones only, minus some. The table includes 200,000 to 250,000 clones, 83% detected once. Sequenced material: peripheral blood. These TCRs come from a woman aged 30 to 39 with COVID-19, enrolled during active disease. Both conserved end residues are part of each CDR3. The D gene is left open where the match is weak. Not all rows give a size; the values are once, few, many and, for expanded clones, a class.

J | V | D | size | DNA | CDR3
TRBJ2-3 | TRBV19 | . | . | TGTGCCAGTAGTTCCCGAGGAGCAGATACGCAGTATTTT | CASSSRGADTQYF
TRBJ2-1 | TRBV18 | TRBD1 | . | TGTGCCAGCTCACCTAGGGGTGCCGGGACAGGCCCCTACAATGAGCAGTTCTTC | CASSPRGAGTGPYNEQFF
TRBJ1-6 | TRBV6-1 | . | . | TGTGCCAGCAGTGAGGCCCACAGGGAATATAATTCACCCCTCCACTTT | CASSEAHREYNSPLHF
TRBJ2-1 | TRBV7-6 | TRBD2 | . | TGTGCCAGCAGCTCGGGACTAGCGGGAGGCAACAACAATGAGCAGTTCTTC | CASSSGLAGGNNNEQFF
TRBJ1-2 | TRBV5-6 | . | once | TGTGCCAGCAGCTTGTGGGGCGACTATGGCTACACCTTC | CASSLWGDYGYTF
TRBJ1-1 | TRBV19 | . | few | TGTGCCAGTAGTGATCTGGGAGGTACCGCTGAAGCTTTCTTT | CASSDLGGTAEAFF
TRBJ2-1 | TRBV3-1/TRBV3-2 | TRBD2 | . | TGTGCCAGCAGCCAAGATCTAGCGGGGGGCCCCTACAATGAGCAGTTCTTC | CASSQDLAGGPYNEQFF
TRBJ1-2 | TRBV5-1 | . | . | TGCGCCAGCAGCTTGGCAGGAAACTATGGCTACACCTTC | CASSLAGNYGYTF
TRBJ1-1 | TRBV5-4 | . | many | TGTGCCAGCAGCACGGGAGGGGGCACTGAAGCTTTCTTT | CASSTGGGTEAFF
TRBJ1-1 | TRBV5-5 | . | . | TGTGCCAGCAGCTTTAAATCAGGACAGCCAGCTTTCTTT | CASSFKSGQPAFF
TRBJ2-7 | TRBV5-6 | . | . | TGTGCCAGCAGCTATCAAGGGGGATCCTACGAGCAGTACTTC | CASSYQGGSYEQYF
TRBJ1-1 | TRBV28 | . | . | TGTGCCAGCAGGGTGGGGAGCACTGAAGCTTTCTTT | CASRVGSTEAFF
TRBJ1-1 | TRBV6-5 | TRBD1 | . | TGTGCCAGCAGTTACTCGGGACAGGCCAAGAACACTGAAGCTTTCTTT | CASSYSGQAKNTEAFF
TRBJ1-1 | TRBV5-1 | TRBD1 | few | TGCGCCAGCAGAAGATGGACAGGGGCGAAACTGAACACTGAAGCTTTCTTT | CASRRWTGAKLNTEAFF
TRBJ2-7 | TRBV5-1 | . | . | TGCGCCAGCAGCCTTACGACAGGCTACGAGCAGTACTTC | CASSLTTGYEQYF
TRBJ2-2 | TRBV27 | . | once | TGTGCCAGCAGTCTAATATACCCCAGCGCAGGGGGGGAGCTGTTTTTT | CASSLIYPSAGGELFF
TRBJ2-1 | TRBV19 | . | . | TGTGCCAGTAGTATAGGAGGAGGAACCTCTTACAATGAGCAGTTCTTC | CASSIGGGTSYNEQFF
TRBJ1-1 | TRBV6-5 | . | . | TGTGCCAGCACCCCACCAGGGTACACTGAAGCTTTCTTT | CASTPPGYTEAFF
TRBJ2-5 | TRBV2 | . | . | TGTGCCAGCAAAAAAGACAGGCCGGGACAAGAGACCCAGTACTTC | CASKKDRPGQETQYF
TRBJ2-5 | TRBV7-2 | TRBD1 | . | TGTGCCAGCAGCCCTGTCGGGACAGCTAACCAAGAGACCCAGTACTTC | CASSPVGTANQETQYF
TRBJ2-5 | TRBV7-3 | TRBD2 | . | TGTGCCACACGACTAGCGGGAGTGGGGGAGACCCAGTACTTC | CATRLAGVGETQYF
TRBJ1-5 | TRBV25-1 | . | . | TGTGCCAGCAGTGAATGGGGAGGGGATCAGCCCCAGCATTTT | CASSEWGGDQPQHF
TRBJ2-2 | TRBV9 | TRBD2 | few | TGTGCCAGCAGCGTAGTGACTAGCGGGATCTCCGGGGAGCTGTTTTTT | CASSVVTSGISGELFF
TRBJ2-5 | TRBV12-3/TRBV12-4 | . | . | TGTGCCAGCAGTTTCCCAGGACAAGAGACCCAGTACTTC | CASSFPGQETQYF
TRBJ1-3 | TRBV7-9 | . | few | TGTGCCAGCAGCCCACAGGAAAGCTCTGGAAACACCATATATTTT | CASSPQESSGNTIYF
TRBJ1-1 | TRBV29-1 | . | . | TGCAGCGTCGAGGGGGGGCAAGGAGCTTTCTTT | CSVEGGQGAFF
TRBJ2-3 | TRBV18 | TRBD2 | few | TGTGCCAGCTCATCAGCGGGGGGGAGCACAGATACGCAGTATTTT | CASSSAGGSTDTQYF
TRBJ2-2 | TRBV9 | . | . | TGTGCCAGCAGCCTCACCTCCGGGGATGGGGAGCTGTTTTTT | CASSLTSGDGELFF
TRBJ2-1 | TRBV15 | TRBD1 | . | TGTGCCACCAGCAGAGGACAGGGGTCCTACAATGAGCAGTTCTTC | CATSRGQGSYNEQFF
TRBJ2-6 | TRBV5-4 | . | . | TGTGCCACCCCCCTGGGGGCCGCTGGGGCCAACGTCCTGACTTTC | CATPLGAAGANVLTF
TRBJ2-7 | TRBV5-1 | TRBD2 | few | TGCGCCAGCAGCTTCAGCGGGACCTACGAGCAGTACTTC | CASSFSGTYEQYF
TRBJ2-5 | TRBV5-1 | TRBD2 | . | TGCGCCAGCAGCTATGGACTAGCGGGCCAAGAGACCCAGTACTTC | CASSYGLAGQETQYF
TRBJ2-5 | TRBV2 | . | . | TGTGCCAGCAGTAGGCTTAGGGGGGGAGCCCAAGAGACCCAGTACTTC | CASSRLRGGAQETQYF
TRBJ2-1 | TRBV29-1 | . | . | TGCAGCGTTACAGGTTACAATGAGCAGTTCTTC | CSVTGYNEQFF
TRBJ2-5 | TRBV7-2 | . | . | TGTGCCAGCAGCTTAGTGGCCAGGGCGATGGAGACCCAGTACTTC | CASSLVARAMETQYF
TRBJ2-3 | TRBV7-2 | TRBD1 | . | TGTGCCAGCAGCCCGGTAGGACAGGGGGCCGGCACAGATACGCAGTATTTT | CASSPVGQGAGTDTQYF
TRBJ1-4 | TRBV5-6 | TRBD1 | . | TGTGCCAGCAGCGGCTGGACAGGGCTAGATGAAAAACTGTTTTTT | CASSGWTGLDEKLFF
TRBJ1-1 | TRBV4-3 | TRBD1 | . | TGCGCCAGCAGCCAAGATATGGGACAGGGGGCGCCAGGAGCTTTCTTT | CASSQDMGQGAPGAFF
TRBJ2-1 | TRBV14 | TRBD1 | . | TGTGCCAGCAGCCAAGATTTGACAGGGGCTGAGCAGTTCTTC | CASSQDLTGAEQFF
TRBJ1-1 | TRBV4-3 | . | . | TGCGCCAGCAACGGTGTGAACACTGAAGCTTTCTTT | CASNGVNTEAFF